These T cell receptor beta chains were read from a single sample in a study of technical replicates of blood from a few donors. This table comes from immunoSEQ multiplex PCR, and its TCRdb copy is limited to in-frame clones, with some not included. Among roughly 87,000 clones, 90% to 95% were seen once, and the ten largest hold 0.39%. Material: T cells isolated from PBMCs. These receptors were collected from a human donor in good health. Both conserved end residues are part of each CDR3. Each record gives: J gene, V gene, CDR3 protein.

J: TRBJ1-1
V: TRBV19
CDR3: CASSSFTLSEAFF

J: TRBJ1-2
V: TRBV13
CDR3: CASSVDRGAGYTF

J: TRBJ2-1
V: TRBV19
CDR3: CASSMWMSGVKNEQFF

J: TRBJ2-3
V: TRBV28
CDR3: CASRVRNTDTQYF

J: TRBJ2-7
V: TRBV19
CDR3: CASSMTSGGSYEQYF

J: TRBJ2-3
V: TRBV19
CDR3: CATKTASTDTQYF

J: TRBJ2-3
V: TRBV4-1
CDR3: CASSQVFLQGAADTQYF

J: TRBJ1-2
V: TRBV4-2
CDR3: CASSQEQANYGYTF

J: TRBJ1-2
V: TRBV7-9
CDR3: CASSLNSVGLDGYTF

J: TRBJ2-7
V: TRBV30
CDR3: CAWNTYSGVDEQYF

J: TRBJ2-1
V: TRBV10-3
CDR3: CAIRDPGTSGRYEQFF

J: TRBJ1-2
V: TRBV27
CDR3: CASSLDRNYGYTF

J: TRBJ1-4
V: TRBV2
CDR3: CASRLETAEKLFF

J: TRBJ2-1
V: TRBV7-2
CDR3: CASSFFSGTYNEQFF

J: TRBJ2-2
V: TRBV11-1
CDR3: CASSFGLANTGELFF

J: TRBJ2-1
V: TRBV4-3
CDR3: CASSQRWVAGVYNEQFF

J: TRBJ1-1
V: TRBV7-2
CDR3: CASSLGGELAEAFF

J: TRBJ2-2
V: TRBV19
CDR3: CASSIAANTGELFF

J: TRBJ2-1
V: TRBV9
CDR3: CASSGTSLNEQFF

J: TRBJ2-1
V: TRBV5-4
CDR3: CASSLGPSWGEQFF

J: TRBJ2-5
V: TRBV11-2
CDR3: CASSGYRGVQETQYF

J: TRBJ2-1
V: TRBV30
CDR3: CAWRTAGGPREFF

J: TRBJ1-5
V: TRBV30
CDR3: CAWRGDRGNQPQHF

J: TRBJ2-3
V: TRBV6-1
CDR3: CASTTGGWTDTQYF

J: TRBJ1-2
V: TRBV11-3
CDR3: CASSHFGAGNYGYTF

J: TRBJ1-1
V: TRBV4-2
CDR3: CASRLTLGQGAGMTFF

J: TRBJ2-7
V: TRBV5-4
CDR3: CASSLGTGARYEQYF

J: TRBJ2-5
V: TRBV4-1
CDR3: CASSQGRDRFDVETQYF

J: TRBJ2-1
V: TRBV19
CDR3: CASSMWSSYNEQFF

J: TRBJ1-2
V: TRBV28
CDR3: CASRGPGLPYGYTF

J: TRBJ2-1
V: TRBV5-5
CDR3: CASSFLLGNSKEQFF

J: TRBJ1-2
V: TRBV6-6
CDR3: CASDPHAGYGYTF

J: TRBJ2-2
V: TRBV6-5
CDR3: CASSYVRNTGELFF

J: TRBJ2-3
V: TRBV2
CDR3: CASPEPGSATDTQYF

J: TRBJ1-5
V: TRBV7-9
CDR3: CASSLGGYSNQPQHF

J: TRBJ1-1
V: TRBV11-2
CDR3: CASSRQTGGAWNTEAFF

J: TRBJ1-5
V: TRBV19
CDR3: CASSIYGQNQPQHF

J: TRBJ2-1
V: TRBV4-3
CDR3: CASSQERVRWPNEQFF

J: TRBJ2-5
V: TRBV29-1
CDR3: CSVRLQGFRETQYF

J: TRBJ1-2
V: TRBV7-2
CDR3: CASSLQGSDGYTF

J: TRBJ2-7
V: TRBV28
CDR3: CASSLNSPYEQYF

J: TRBJ1-1
V: TRBV4-3
CDR3: CASSQEEPNSFYYTEAFF

J: TRBJ2-7
V: TRBV11-3
CDR3: CASSFSTVVDEQYF

J: TRBJ1-5
V: TRBV6-5
CDR3: CASRPDRGPSPAQHF

J: TRBJ2-7
V: TRBV5-1
CDR3: CASSFGRAYEQYF

J: TRBJ2-3
V: TRBV4-1
CDR3: CASSHTYDTQYF

J: TRBJ2-1
V: TRBV6-5
CDR3: CASRPGTGSYNEQFF

J: TRBJ1-1
V: TRBV11-2
CDR3: CASSLQSGNTEAFF

J: TRBJ2-3
V: TRBV2
CDR3: CASSETGVPTDTQYF

J: TRBJ1-4
V: TRBV7-8
CDR3: CASSQGQGYEKLFF

J: TRBJ1-1
V: TRBV7-9
CDR3: CASSPQTGWTEAFF

J: TRBJ2-7
V: TRBV5-6
CDR3: CASSLSRLAGGPYEQYF

J: TRBJ2-5
V: TRBV11-1
CDR3: CASSGQTGGATQYF

J: TRBJ2-7
V: TRBV14
CDR3: CASSLGLADYEQYF

J: TRBJ2-1
V: TRBV7-2
CDR3: CASSLLTSGRYEQFF

J: TRBJ1-1
V: TRBV15
CDR3: CATTNTVNTEAFF

J: TRBJ2-3
V: TRBV10-3
CDR3: CAISEIQTSGRPDTQYF

J: TRBJ2-2
V: TRBV15
CDR3: CATSREIGVWNTGELFF

J: TRBJ1-5
V: TRBV5-7
CDR3: CASSSRDSDQPQHF

J: TRBJ1-1
V: TRBV5-4
CDR3: CASSGTVDTEAFF